This T cell receptor beta chain derives from a study of cytomegalovirus exposure and HLA in healthy donors. The PCR was carried out with 60 Vbeta primers and 13 Jbeta primers. TCRdb keeps only in-frame clones here, not all; method: immunoSEQ multiplex PCR. The listing records about 75,000 clones. Findings and caveats of the study: Roughly uniform depth of sequencing across donors was assumed in presence/absence analyses.

Worth noting for this clone: Its specificity is not known.

This CDR3 has 16 amino acids. With 5 bases clipped from V and 2 bases from J, the junction kept 8 bases outside the gene matches. Germline V CDR1 and CDR2: SGHVS, FQNEAQ. The source material was PBMCs. The V call is TRBV7-8, the J call TRBJ1-1, with 10 positions matching TRBD1. The clonotype was recovered from a man between 18 and 35 years old in good health and CMV-seropositive. This chain's CDR3 is CASSRQGAPGNTEAFF. The DNA for the CDR3 is TGTGCCAGCAGCCGACAGGGGGCGCCGGGAAACACTGAAGCTTTCTTT.